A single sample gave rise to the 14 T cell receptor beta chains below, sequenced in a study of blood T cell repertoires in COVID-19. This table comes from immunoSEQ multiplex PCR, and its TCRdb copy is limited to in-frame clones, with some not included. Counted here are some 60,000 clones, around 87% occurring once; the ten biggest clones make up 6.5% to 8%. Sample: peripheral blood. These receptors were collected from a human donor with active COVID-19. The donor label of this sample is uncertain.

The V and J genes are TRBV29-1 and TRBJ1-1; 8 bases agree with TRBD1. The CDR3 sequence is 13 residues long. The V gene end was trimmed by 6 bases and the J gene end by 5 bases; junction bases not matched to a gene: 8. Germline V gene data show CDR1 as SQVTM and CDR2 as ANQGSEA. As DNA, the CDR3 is TGCAGCGTGCGACAGGGGAGAGGGACTGAAGCTTTCTTT. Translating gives CSVRQGRGTEAFF.

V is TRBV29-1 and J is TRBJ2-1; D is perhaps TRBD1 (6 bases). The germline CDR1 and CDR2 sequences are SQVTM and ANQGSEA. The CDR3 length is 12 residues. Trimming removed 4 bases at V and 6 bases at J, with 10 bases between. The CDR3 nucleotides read TGCAGCGTTGCCCTAGGGGGCAATGAGCAGTTCTTC. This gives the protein CSVALGGNEQFF.

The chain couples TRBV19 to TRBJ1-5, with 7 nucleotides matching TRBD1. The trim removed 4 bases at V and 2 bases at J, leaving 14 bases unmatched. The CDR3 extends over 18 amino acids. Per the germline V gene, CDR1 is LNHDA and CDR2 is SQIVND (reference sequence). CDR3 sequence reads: CASSTYRGPRIGNQPQHF. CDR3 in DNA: TGTGCCAGTAGTACCTACAGGGGTCCCCGGATCGGCAATCAGCCCCAGCATTTT.

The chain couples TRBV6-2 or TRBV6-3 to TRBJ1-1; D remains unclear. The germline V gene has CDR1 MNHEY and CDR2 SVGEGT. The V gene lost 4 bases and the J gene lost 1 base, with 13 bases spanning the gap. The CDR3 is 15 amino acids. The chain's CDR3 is CASSSYSSGNTEAFF. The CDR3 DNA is TGTGCCAGCAGTTCCTACTCGTCAGGGAACACTGAAGCTTTCTTT.

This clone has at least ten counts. In DNA form, the CDR3 reads TGTGCCAGTAGTATAAGCGGGAGGGCCGGCGGGGAGCTGTTTTTT. It specifies CASSISGRAGGELFF. The chain has TRBV19 and TRBJ2-2, with 10 positions matching TRBD2. There are 15 residues in the CDR3. Germline values: CDR1 LNHDA, CDR2 SQIVND (reference sequence). Trimming cost V 2 bases and J 7 bases; bases outside gene matches: 4.

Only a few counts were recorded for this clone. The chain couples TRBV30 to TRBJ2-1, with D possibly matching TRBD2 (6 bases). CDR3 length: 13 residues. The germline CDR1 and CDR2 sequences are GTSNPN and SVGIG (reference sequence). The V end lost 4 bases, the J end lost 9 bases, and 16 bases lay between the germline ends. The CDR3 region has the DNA TGTGCCTGGAACGATGCGGGGACCACTGAGCAGTTCTTC. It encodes CAWNDAGTTEQFF.

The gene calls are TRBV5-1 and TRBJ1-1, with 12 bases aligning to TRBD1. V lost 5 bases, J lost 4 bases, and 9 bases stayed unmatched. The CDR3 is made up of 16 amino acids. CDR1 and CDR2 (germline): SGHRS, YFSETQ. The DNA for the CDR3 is TGCGCCAGCAGTCCCGGGACAGGGGGCGCGGGCACTGAAGCTTTCTTT. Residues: CASSPGTGGAGTEAFF.

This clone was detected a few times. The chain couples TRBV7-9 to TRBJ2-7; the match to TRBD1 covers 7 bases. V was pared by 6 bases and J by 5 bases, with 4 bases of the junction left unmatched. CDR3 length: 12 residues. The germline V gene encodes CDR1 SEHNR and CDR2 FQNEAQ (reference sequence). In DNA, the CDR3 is TGTGCCAGCAGAAGGGGGCTGGACGAGCAGTACTTC. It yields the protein CASRRGLDEQYF.

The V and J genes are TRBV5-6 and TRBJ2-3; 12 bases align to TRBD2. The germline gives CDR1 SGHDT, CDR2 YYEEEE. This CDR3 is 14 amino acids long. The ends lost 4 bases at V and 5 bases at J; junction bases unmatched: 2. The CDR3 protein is CASSQGLAGDTQYF. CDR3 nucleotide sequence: TGTGCCAGCAGCCAGGGACTAGCGGGAGATACGCAGTATTTT.

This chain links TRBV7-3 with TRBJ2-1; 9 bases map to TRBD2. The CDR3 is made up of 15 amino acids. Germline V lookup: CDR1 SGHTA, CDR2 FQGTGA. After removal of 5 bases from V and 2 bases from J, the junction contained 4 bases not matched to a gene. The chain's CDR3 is CASSDIAGAYNEQFF. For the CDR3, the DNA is TGTGCCAGCAGCGACATAGCGGGAGCCTACAATGAGCAGTTCTTC.

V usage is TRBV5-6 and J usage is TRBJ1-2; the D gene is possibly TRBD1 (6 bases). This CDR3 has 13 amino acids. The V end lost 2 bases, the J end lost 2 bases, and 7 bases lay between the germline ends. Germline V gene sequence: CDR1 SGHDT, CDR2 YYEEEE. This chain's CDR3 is CASSLGGNYGYTF. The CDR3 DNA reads TGTGCCAGCAGCTTAGGGGGAAACTATGGCTACACCTTC. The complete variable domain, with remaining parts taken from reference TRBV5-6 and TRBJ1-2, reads DAGVTQSPTHLIKTRGQQVTLRCSPKSGHDTVSWYQQALGQGPQFIFQYYEEEERQRGNFPDRFSGHQFPNYSSELNVNALLLGDSALYLCASSLGGNYGYTFGSGTRLTVV.

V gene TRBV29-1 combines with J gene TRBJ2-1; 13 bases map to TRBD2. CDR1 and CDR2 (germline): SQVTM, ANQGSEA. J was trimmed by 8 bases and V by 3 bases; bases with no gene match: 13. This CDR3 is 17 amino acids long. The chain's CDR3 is CSVDLPGLAGMWDEQFF. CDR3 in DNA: TGCAGCGTTGACCTTCCGGGACTAGCGGGAATGTGGGATGAGCAGTTCTTC.

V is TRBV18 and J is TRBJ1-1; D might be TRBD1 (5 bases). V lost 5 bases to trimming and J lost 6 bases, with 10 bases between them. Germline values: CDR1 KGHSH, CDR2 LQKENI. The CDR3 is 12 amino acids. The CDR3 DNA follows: TGTGCCAGCTCAATAGGACATTCTGAAGCTTTCTTT. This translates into CASSIGHSEAFF.

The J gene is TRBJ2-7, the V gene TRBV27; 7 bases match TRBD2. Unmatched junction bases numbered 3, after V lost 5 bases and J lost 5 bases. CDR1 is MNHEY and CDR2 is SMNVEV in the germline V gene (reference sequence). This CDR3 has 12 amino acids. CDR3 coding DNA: TGTGCCAGCAGTCGAGCGGGAAACGAGCAGTACTTC. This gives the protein CASSRAGNEQYF.